This T cell receptor beta chain is drawn from a study of blood T cell repertoires in COVID-19. Study background: Material from acute and convalescent COVID-19 was sourced from the United States, Italy and Spain. T cells, B-cell-depleted T cells, or PBMCs provided the cDNA or gDNA that served as material.

In germline, CDR1 is MDHEN, CDR2 SYDVKM. The CDR3 consists of 17 residues. Trimming at V came to 5 bases and at J to 2 bases, leaving 12 bases not matched to a gene. Original analysis: It was from reference gene primer amplification that nucleated cell counts were estimated. Profiled with immunoSEQ multiplex PCR; TCRdb holds only in-frame clones, not every one. V and J calls and clone size are those listed in that table; D and trimming were worked out from the DNA. The table includes some 150,000 clones, 80% to 90% detected once. The chain has TRBV28 and TRBJ2-7, with 10 bases identical to TRBD1. The sequence was collected from a woman aged 40-49 years with acute or convalescent COVID-19. Specimen: peripheral blood. As DNA, the CDR3 is TGTGCCAGCAGTGAGACAGGGGGCAGGACTAGCCCCTACGAGCAGTACTTC. Residues: CASSETGGRTSPYEQYF. Together with reference TRBV28 and TRBJ2-7, the CDR3 gives the full variable domain: DVKVTQSSRYLVKRTGEKVFLECVQDMDHENMFWYRQDPGLGLRLIYFSYDVKMKEKGDIPEGYSVSREKKERFSLILESASTNQTSMYLCASSETGGRTSPYEQYFGPGTRLTVT.